This T cell receptor beta chain was retrieved from a study of T cell responses to AZD1222 COVID-19 vaccine. Study-level results: Clonal diversity was possibly underestimated, and white British individuals and females predominated among donors.

Assay: immunoSEQ multiplex PCR; the TCRdb copy retains only in-frame clones and omits some. The sample contains around 100,000 clones, about 86% of which appear only once. Concerning this clone: The antigen is unknown.

The receptor's source is an adult in good health. The sample here was peripheral blood, taken on day 0 of AZD1222 vaccination.

The CDR3 nucleotides read TGTGCCAGCAGTTTGAACTATCTATATGGCTACACCTTC. It is translated as CASSLNYLYGYTF. The J gene is TRBJ1-2, the V gene TRBV28; no reliable D call. V shed 3 bases and J shed 5 bases, with 10 bases lying between them. Germline V CDR1 and CDR2: MDHEN, SYDVKM. The CDR3 is made up of 13 amino acids.